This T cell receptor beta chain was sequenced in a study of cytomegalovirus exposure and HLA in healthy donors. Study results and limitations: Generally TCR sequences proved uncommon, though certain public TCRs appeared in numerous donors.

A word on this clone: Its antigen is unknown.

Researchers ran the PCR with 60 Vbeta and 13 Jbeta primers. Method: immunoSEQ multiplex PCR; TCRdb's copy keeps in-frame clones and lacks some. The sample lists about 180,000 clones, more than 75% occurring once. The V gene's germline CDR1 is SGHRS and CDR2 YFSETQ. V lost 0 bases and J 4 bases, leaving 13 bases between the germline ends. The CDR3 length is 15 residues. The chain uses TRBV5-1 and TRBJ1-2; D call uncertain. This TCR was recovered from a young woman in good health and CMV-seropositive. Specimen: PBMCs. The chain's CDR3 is CASSLEQLSPYGYTF. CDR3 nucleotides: TGCGCCAGCAGCTTGGAACAGCTATCCCCCTATGGCTACACCTTC.